These 16 T cell receptor beta chains originate from one sample sequenced in a study of T cell clonality in common variable immunodeficiency. The data were produced by immunoSEQ multiplex PCR, yet TCRdb's version contains in-frame clones alone and is incomplete. Observed in the sample are about 66,000 clones, none of them singletons. Sequencing used peripheral blood mononuclear cells. The receptors shown here come from a person aged 18 to 75 in good health.

This clone was seen ten or more times. The read ends 3 residues before the CDR3 terminus; that terminus is restored from the germline J gene. The chain has TRBV19 and TRBJ1-1; 10 positions match TRBD1. V lost 6 bases to trimming and J lost 5 bases; unmatched junction nucleotides: 3. Germline V CDR1 and CDR2: LNHDA, SQIVND (reference sequence). There are 13 residues in the CDR3. The CDR3 here is CASRRTGGTEAFF. The sequenced part of the CDR3 DNA is TGTGCCAGTAGGAGGACAGGGGGAACTGAA.

This clone was seen ten or more times. The CDR3 end falls 3 residues outside the read, so it is completed with the germline J gene. J is TRBJ2-2 and V is TRBV11-3, with TRBD1 matching 7 bases. Looked up from germline, CDR1 is SGHNT and CDR2 is YENEEA. V trimming: 3 bases; J trimming: 6 bases; junction bases outside the gene matches: 4. This CDR3 has 14 amino acids. The sequenced part of the CDR3 DNA is TGTGCCAGCAGCTTGGGACAGAGAGCCGGGGAG. The encoded protein is CASSLGQRAGE. The whole CDR3 protein reads CASSLGQRAGELFF.

In this sample, this clone turned up many times. The read halts 3 residues ahead of the CDR3 end, with the missing end drawn from the germline J gene. The rearrangement joins TRBV28 to TRBJ2-3; weak D call: TRBD1 (6 bases). Trimming stripped 3 bases from V and 0 bases from J, with 10 bases between. Per the germline V gene, CDR1 is MDHEN and CDR2 is SYDVKM. The CDR3 has 15 amino acids. Incomplete CDR3 DNA: TGTGCCAGCAGTTTGGTTCAGGGGAGCACAGATACG. This translates into CASSLVQGSTDT. The full CDR3 sequence reads CASSLVQGSTDTQYF.

Remarks on this clone: With the read ending 3 residues before the CDR3 end, the germline J gene is used to fill in that end. This sequence joins TRBV7-6 and TRBJ1-1; D is perhaps TRBD1 (5 bases). CDR1 is SGHVS and CDR2 is FNYEAQ in the germline V gene. The length of the CDR3 is 13 residues. The CDR3 DNA, read in part, is TGTGCCAGCAGCAAAGACGGGGACTGGGCG. This translates into CASSKDGDWA. In full, the CDR3 reads CASSKDGDWAAFF.

Concerning this clone: The read stops 3 residues short of the end of the CDR3; the missing end is completed from the germline J gene. The genes are TRBV7-9 and TRBJ2-7; TRBD1 matches at 8 bases. The J segment lost 5 bases and the V segment lost 7 bases, leaving 13 bases of the junction unmatched. This CDR3 spans 15 amino acids. Germline values: CDR1 SEHNR, CDR2 FQNEAQ (reference sequence). Partial CDR3 DNA: TGTGCCAGCACCCCTCGAACAGGGGGAAGGAACGAG. Amino acid sequence: CASTPRTGGRNE. The full-length CDR3 reads as CASTPRTGGRNEQYF.

In its sample, this clone was seen many times. The read gets to within 3 residues of the CDR3 end, and the germline J gene fills in the rest. The V gene is TRBV7-2, the J gene TRBJ2-7, with 9 bases that match TRBD1. The V segment lost 4 bases and the J segment 6 bases; nucleotides outside the gene matches: 10. The CDR3 is made up of 15 amino acids. Germline V gene sequence: CDR1 SGHTA, CDR2 FQGNSA. CDR3 DNA (partial): TGTGCCAGCAGCTCCGGGACAGGGCATTTTTTCGAG. It encodes CASSSGTGHFFE. The whole CDR3 is CASSSGTGHFFEQYF.

This clone was counted many times. The read stops 3 residues short of the end of the CDR3; the missing end is completed from the germline J gene. The gene calls are TRBV5-1 and TRBJ2-2, with 8 bases lining up with TRBD1. This CDR3 contains 16 residues. V lost 0 bases, J lost 6 bases, and 7 bases stayed unmatched. From germline, CDR1 is SGHRS and CDR2 YFSETQ. The part of the CDR3 DNA that was read is TGCGCCAGCAGCTTGGGACAGGGGAAGGGGGCCGGGGAG. Its translation: CASSLGQGKGAGE. The CDR3 in full is CASSLGQGKGAGELFF.

This clone has ten or more counts. The CDR3 end lies 3 residues beyond the end of the read and is filled in from the germline J gene. The chain combines TRBV5-1 with TRBJ2-7, with D tentatively TRBD1 (6 bases). V gave up 2 bases and J gave up 2 bases, with 11 bases separating them. This CDR3 is built from 14 residues. Germline lookup yields CDR1 SGHRS and CDR2 YFSETQ. The chain's CDR3 is CASSLLNRAYEQYF. The part of the CDR3 DNA that was read is TGCGCCAGCAGCTTATTGAACAGGGCCTACGAG.

This clone was counted at least ten times. Read sequence stops 3 residues before the CDR3 end, and the germline J gene provides the missing end. The chain employs TRBV7-8 and TRBJ1-3, with D hard to call. The CDR3 totals 13 residues. V was cut by 5 bases and J by 0 bases, with 5 bases left in between. Germline CDR1 SGHVS, CDR2 FQNEAQ. The covered CDR3 bases are TGTGCCAGCAGCCCCTCCTCTGGAAACACC. Protein sequence: CASSPSSGNT. The full CDR3 is CASSPSSGNTIYF.

Turning to this clone: Sequencing ends 3 residues short of the CDR3 end; the germline J gene provides the rest. The chain couples TRBV30 to TRBJ2-1; 8 bases agree with TRBD2. The CDR3 is made up of 16 amino acids. V trimming: 1 base; J trimming: 7 bases; junction bases outside the gene matches: 12. From germline, CDR1 is GTSNPN and CDR2 SVGIG (reference sequence). Partial CDR3 DNA: TGTGCCTGGAGTGAGCCCAGCGGGAGAGGATTTAATGAG. Amino acids: CAWSEPSGRGFNE. The whole CDR3 sequence reads CAWSEPSGRGFNEQFF.

This clone was recorded many times. The read terminates 3 residues before the CDR3 end, so the remaining end is supplied by the germline J gene. The chain carries TRBV6-7 and TRBJ1-6; 7 bases agree with TRBD1. TRBV6-7 counts as an open reading frame of uncertain function. Trimming took 4 bases from V and 11 from J; bases not matched to a gene: 11. The CDR3 length is 15 residues. The covered CDR3 bases are TGTGCCAGCAGTTCACCAGACAGGGAGGGTACACCC. It translates to CASSSPDREGTP. The full CDR3 protein reads CASSSPDREGTPLHF.

This clone was detected ten times or more. Read data end 3 residues before the CDR3 end; the end is taken from the germline J gene. The chain employs TRBV7-8 and TRBJ2-7, with a weak D call TRBD1 (6 bases). V was trimmed by 5 bases and J by 1 base, leaving 15 bases between them. The CDR3 spans 15 residues. In germline, CDR1 is SGHVS, CDR2 FQNEAQ. CDR3 bases read: TGTGCCAGCAGCGAAGGGACAAGCCCATCCTACGAG. Amino acids: CASSEGTSPSYE. The whole CDR3 region reads CASSEGTSPSYEQYF. The full variable domain, in which reference TRBV7-8 and TRBJ2-7 provide the parts outside the CDR3, is GAGVSQSPRYKVAKRGQDVALRCDPISGHVSLFWYQQALGQGPEFLTYFQNEAQLDKSGLPSDRFFAERPEGSVSTLKIQRTQQEDSAVYLCASSEGTSPSYEQYFGPGTRLTVT.

This clone was counted a few times. Coverage ceases 3 residues before the CDR3 finishes, and the germline J gene fills in the end. The chain links TRBV11-3 to TRBJ2-2; 7 bases match TRBD1. There are 15 residues in the CDR3. V gave up 5 bases and J gave up 6 bases; unmatched junction bases: 9. Germline V gene data show CDR1 as SGHNT and CDR2 as YENEEA. CDR3 amino acids: CASSLRGSLAGELFF. The covered CDR3 bases are TGTGCCAGCAGCCTCAGGGGGTCGTTAGCCGGGGAG.

This clone was picked up many times. The read terminates 3 residues ahead of where the CDR3 ends, so the germline J gene completes it. V usage is TRBV20-1 and J usage is TRBJ1-1; unclear D gene. Trimming shortened V by 3 bases and J by 1 base, and 6 bases separated the two germline ends. Looked up from germline, CDR1 is DFQATT and CDR2 is SNEGSKA (reference sequence). The length of the CDR3 is 12 residues. CDR3 DNA (partial): TGCAGTGCTAGTTCCTGGAACACTGAA. This encodes CSASSWNTE. The whole CDR3 is CSASSWNTEAFF.

This clone showed up many times. The read terminates 3 residues before the CDR3 end, so the remaining end is supplied by the germline J gene. The J gene is TRBJ2-3, the V gene TRBV18, with D unresolved. V was trimmed by 3 bases and J by 0 bases, leaving 4 bases between them. The CDR3 sequence is 13 residues long. CDR1 is KGHSH, CDR2 LQKENI, per germline. The chain's CDR3 is CASSPPSTDTQYF. CDR3 DNA, as far as it was read: TGTGCCAGCTCACCCCCGAGCACAGATACG.

This clone was seen repeatedly, ten times or more. The read halts 3 residues ahead of the CDR3 end, with the missing end drawn from the germline J gene. The V gene is TRBV7-9, the J gene TRBJ2-1; no clear D. The CDR3 is made up of 14 amino acids. Germline lookup yields CDR1 SEHNR and CDR2 FQNEAQ (reference sequence). V lost 5 bases and J lost 0, with 8 bases in between. CDR3 amino acids: CASSRQSSYNEQFF. CDR3 DNA (partial): TGTGCCAGCAGCAGGCAGAGCTCCTACAATGAG.